The T cell receptor beta chain described here comes from a study of shared clonotypes between healthy human individuals. Study context: Used for every donor were three CD4 naive, three CD4 memory, two CD8 naive and one CD8 memory plate.

The CDR3 consists of 14 residues. The germline V and J ends were trimmed by 6 bases and 5 bases, with 16 bases remaining between them. Germline loops: CDR1 MDHEN, CDR2 SYDVKM. Original handling: Owing to the provision of junction-only sequences devoid of quality scores by immunoSEQ, filtering differed. Generated by immunoSEQ multiplex PCR, the TCRdb table keeps only in-frame clones and is missing some. That table supplies the V and J calls and clone size; D and trimming were determined from the DNA. The sample records a few million clones, nearly 97% being singletons. From CD4+ cells came CD45RA+ naive and CD45RA-negative memory subsets. Findings of the study overall: Memory subsets had estimated richness that was generally smaller than that of naive subsets.

Regarding this clone: Its antigen is not identified.

The specimen sequenced was naive CD4+ T cells sorted from blood. The subset: CD45RA+ positively selected. This chain uses TRBV28 with TRBJ1-2, with D unresolved. The sequence was collected from a man aged 18 to 30 in good health. The CDR3 DNA follows: TGTGCCAGCAGGCCTGGTGACCTCGCATATGGCTACACCTTC. Residues: CASRPGDLAYGYTF.